This T cell receptor (beta chain) appears in the sequencing data of a study of CD8 T cells in Susac syndrome. Study observations and caveats: An acknowledgment was made by the study that its TCR sequencing and HLA analysis involved relatively few individuals.

V shed 6 bases, J shed 3 bases, and the junction held 8 bases outside the gene matches. Germline-derived CDR1 and CDR2 are DFQATT and SNEGSKA (reference sequence). This CDR3 region has 14 residues. About this clonotype: What it recognizes is unknown.

RNA totalling about 0.5 to 1 ug underwent reverse transcription with random hexamers. TCR beta CDR3 was amplified by immunoSEQ covering 54 Vbeta and 13 Jbeta. TCRdb recomputed calls from the immunoSEQ multiplex PCR reads with MiXCR, one row per CDR3 protein. The table shows a few hundred thousand distinct CDR3 sequences, with roughly 96% occurring only once. TCR beta sequencing was performed on blood CD8+ and CD4+ T cells. The multiple sclerosis controls consisted of treatment-naive patients with relapsing-remitting disease, either stable or active. The genes are TRBV20-1 and TRBJ2-7; TRBD2 matches at 10 bases. Sequencing was done on a sample of CD4+ T cells from PBMCs. This sequence was found in a human donor with multiple sclerosis. The chain's CDR3 is CSAYPTSGRYEQYF. For the CDR3, the DNA is TGCAGTGCCTACCCGACTAGCGGGCGCTACGAGCAGTACTTC.